Sequencing of this T cell receptor (beta chain) was carried out in a study of a mutant IDH1 vaccine in newly diagnosed glioma (dated by TCRdb to the early 2020s). At the level of the whole study: Patients received eight vaccinations in weeks 1, 3, 5, 7, 11, 15, 19 and 23, corresponding to visits V03 through V10. Vaccination was initiated 4-6 weeks after radiotherapy alone, or concurrently with temozolomide cycles in the chemotherapy-containing groups. The roughly 34 treated patients were around 62% male and roughly 40% female, with a mean age of about 38 years. Prior to enrollment, patients had been given standard therapy consisting of radiotherapy alone, temozolomide alone, or radiochemotherapy with temozolomide, with the combination given to most patients. Six visits were used for peripheral blood collection: V03 (baseline), V05, V07, V10, V12 and V13. Longitudinal TCRB deep sequencing was done for 25 to 30 treated patients, wherever samples were available for exploratory analyses. Overall study results and their limits: Availability determined which PBMC samples were chosen for TCRB deep sequencing. Immune responses induced by the vaccine were seen in approximately 92% of patients across multiple MHC alleles. Pseudoprogression seemed to be unrelated to changes in the top peripheral T cell clonotypes found by TCRB sequencing. According to the authors, sample limitations meant that analyses of patient blood samples could not be reproduced.

Notes on this clone: There is no known antigen for this receptor. No clone much larger than this one lies a single base away; base qualities are absent.

The time point label, read with the paper, signifies: week 11, during vaccination. Every vaccine dose consisted of 300 ug of a 20-mer mutant IDH1 peptide in Montanide, administered subcutaneously together with topical imiquimod. All donors had newly diagnosed IDH1-mutant astrocytomas of WHO grade 3 or 4 that showed loss of nuclear ATRX. The samples were drawn from NOA16, a multicentre, single-arm, open-label phase I trial in Germany that tested a mutant IDH1 peptide vaccine in humans for the first time. Genomic DNA for TCRB sequencing was extracted from EDTA blood using the DNeasy Blood and Tissue Kit. Inclusive of the bounding cysteine and phenylalanine, the CDR3 is 12 residues long. This entry keeps only the CDR3 DNA: 36 bases, framed from base 1. Between the V and J ends, shortened by 3 bases and 6 bases respectively, the junction contains 7 bases. The CDR1 and CDR2 encoded by the germline V gene are KGHSH and LQKENI.

The library was built by means of the immunoSEQ multiplex PCR assay. The hsTCRB Kit was used according to the manufacturer's protocol to amplify rearranged TCR beta chain sequences. TCRB libraries were sequenced on an Illumina MiSeq. Turning to the authors' computational methods: The kit vendor's proprietary platform handled demultiplexing, trimming and gene mapping. TCRdb stores this immuneACCESS table with in-frame sequences only. Part of the clones is absent; in the studies checked, under half of the shortfall reflects unresolved V genes, and no reason is known for the rest. That table furnishes V, J and clone size, whereas the DNA furnished D and trimming. The sample profile shows about 64,000 clones; approximately 84% of them were found once. Approximately 9.1% of the sample is held by the ten biggest clonotypes.

This clonotype was obtained from a woman in her fifties or sixties with glioma. This chain is built from TRBV18 and TRBJ2-3; no D gene can be assigned with confidence. Sequencing was performed on PBMCs, taken from a glioma patient whose treatment included an IDH1 peptide vaccine. CDR3 loop: CASSPVLDTQYF. In nucleotides, the sequence is TGTGCCAGCTCACCGGTATTGGATACGCAGTATTTT.